This TCR beta chain is from a study of regulatory and conventional T cells in RAG deficiency (dated 2017 in TCRdb). About the investigation overall: High-throughput TCR beta sequencing was used to compare the diversity and composition of the Treg, conventional CD4+ and CD8+ T cell repertoires of RAG-deficient patients with those of healthy controls.

Here is what the overall study found, with its caveats: Unique TCR beta sequences from Treg cells were around 110-fold fewer in Omenn syndrome and CID/AS patients than controls, versus around 10-fold for other subsets. Sorted CD25-high CD127-low cells from Omenn syndrome patients may represent peripherally activated cells rather than bona fide Treg cells. Markedly lower Shannon entropy and higher Simpson indices were observed in RAG-deficient patients than in control T-cell subpopulations. Some T-cell subset analyses were not performed for some subjects. Shorter CDR3 lengths were found in all patient T-cell subsets, and >85% Treg-Tconv repertoire overlap at nucleotide and amino acid level was observed in Omenn syndrome patients.

Libraries were constructed by the immunoSEQ multiplex PCR assay. Rearranged TCR beta chain products were amplified from genomic DNA of sorted T-cell subsets and sequenced. In the original analysis: Repertoire diversity of productive TCR beta rearrangements was quantified using Shannon entropy and Simpson indices. Clonal expansion was assessed by the summed frequency of the 100 most abundant productive TCR beta clonotypes among total reads. The TRB repertoires were scored with a self-reactivity index built on which amino acids appear at CDR3beta positions 6 and 7. Two-way ANOVA was used for repertoire analyses, and Student t or Mann-Whitney tests were used for flow cytometric analyses. This immuneACCESS table, as held by TCRdb, lists in-frame sequences with V and J called but not all clones. Of the missing ones, under half trace to an unresolved V gene in checked studies; the others have no known cause. V and J calls and clone size are those listed in that table; D and trimming were worked out from the DNA. Across this sample there are 20,000 or so clones, with 87% seen only once. The top ten clones comprise roughly 1.4% of the sample.

Details on this clone: Its recognized antigen is unknown. Qualities for individual bases were not recorded, and no much larger clone is one base off.

Before genomic DNA extraction, regulatory T cells were purified from blood as CD4+CD25-high CD127-low cells. Roughly eight healthy control donors served as the comparison group for repertoire analyses. The same sample was also studied in work on regulatory T cells. As noted in the second study: For the multiplex PCR, 52 forward TRBV primers and 13 reverse TRBJ primers were used, and amplification bias was corrected with both assay-based and computational methods. In patients, repertoires had restricted unique TRB V-J pairs and skewed V and J gene usage, with regulatory T cells showing the most marked changes. T-cell receptor beta repertoires of sorted regulatory, conventional CD4+ and CD8+ T cells were compared between CD3G-deficient patients and healthy controls. Ficoll density separation was used to isolate peripheral blood mononuclear cells. Rearranged TRB loci were amplified from genomic DNA by multiplex PCR within the immunoSEQ assay. An Illumina HiSeq platform was used to sequence the TRB amplicons. Raw sequences were error-filtered and aligned to reference gene sequences by custom algorithms, then analyzed with the immunoSEQ online tools. Productive and nonproductive TRB rearrangement frequencies were evaluated among both unique and total sequences. Group comparisons used t tests, Mann-Whitney tests or two-way ANOVA run in Prism software.

This receptor was taken from a human donor in good health. The sequenced sample consisted of Tregs sorted from blood.

The bases read TGTGCCAGCTCAAAAGACAGGGCCAAAAACATTCAGTACTTC. It translates as CASSKDRAKNIQYF. The rearranged segments are TRBV18 and TRBJ2-4; the D region possibly corresponds to TRBD1 (6 bases align). The germline V gene sets CDR1 to KGHSH and CDR2 to LQKENI. At the junction V is shortened by 5 bases and J by 1 base, with 9 bases in between. The CDR3 starts with the cysteine, ends with the phenylalanine, and has 14 residues. Kept here is only the CDR3 DNA, which spans 42 bases and is read in frame from base 1.